This T cell receptor beta chain was observed in a study of CD8+ T cells in alopecia areata. Findings and limits, study-wide: An increase in clonality over normal scalp was evident in lesional scalp, especially alopecia totalis/universalis.

Reverse transcription of extracted RNA yielded cDNA, which provided the sequencing template. Repertoires were generated with immunoSEQ multiplex PCR, while TCRdb's copy carries only in-frame clones and drops some. The data contain around 250,000 clones, about two thirds of them singletons. On this clone itself: Antigen unknown.

V lost 4 bases and J 11 bases, leaving 9 bases between the germline ends. The CDR3 extends over 11 amino acids. Germline assignment: CDR1 SGHNT and CDR2 YENEEA. The sequence was collected from a human donor with alopecia areata. The starting material was CD4+ T cells sorted from blood, obtained at week 0. The genes are TRBV11-3 and TRBJ2-1; no reliable D call. The CDR3 bases are TGTGCCAGCAGCTCCGGTTATCAGCAGTTCTTC. It yields the protein CASSSGYQQFF.